The 23 T cell receptor beta chains below were found in one sample sequenced in a study of memory CD4+ T cells and cytomegalovirus serostatus. Some clones are missing from TCRdb's copy, which holds only in-frame ones; the method was immunoSEQ multiplex PCR. The sample has around 60,000 clones, approximately 86% seen once. The sort gate was single viable CD3+CD4+CD8-CD45RO+ cells for memory CD4+ T cells. The sample comprised memory CD4+ T cells from blood. Source of these receptors: an adult in good health and CMV-seronegative. Some clones in this sample may be carry-over from other donors' samples.

V usage is TRBV6-5 and J usage is TRBJ2-2; weak D call: TRBD2 (5 bases). The CDR3 is 15 residues long. Trimming left V 2 bases short and J 3 bases short, with 10 bases between. CDR1 and CDR2 from the germline V gene are MNHEY and SVGAGI. The CDR3 protein is CASSYGGYDTGELFF. CDR3 nucleotide sequence: TGTGCCAGCAGTTACGGCGGGTATGACACCGGGGAGCTGTTTTTT.

This clone was detected once. Other nucleotide sequences from this sample produce the same CDR3. CDR3 in DNA: TGCAGCGTGGGACAGGCCCAAGAGACCCAGTACTTC. Its protein is CSVGQAQETQYF. The chain recombines TRBV29-1 with TRBJ2-5; 8 nucleotides agree with TRBD1. The CDR3 has 12 amino acids. Germline CDR1 SQVTM, CDR2 ANQGSEA. Trimming took 6 bases from V and 1 from J; bases not matched to a gene: 1.

The chain has TRBV6-5 and TRBJ2-7; possibly TRBD1 or TRBD2 for D (5 bases each). The CDR3 is 14 amino acids. Trimming removed 6 bases at V and 0 bases at J, with 12 bases between. CDR1 MNHEY and CDR2 SVGAGI come from the germline V gene. In DNA form, the CDR3 reads TGTGCCAGCAGGGGGGTTATGAGCTCCTACGAGCAGTACTTC. Encoded protein: CASRGVMSSYEQYF.

The chain is built from TRBV5-6 and TRBJ2-3, with 8 nucleotides matching TRBD2. Trimming at V came to 3 bases and at J to 5 bases, leaving 5 bases not matched to a gene. The CDR3 extends over 14 amino acids. Germline values: CDR1 SGHDT, CDR2 YYEEEE. The chain's CDR3 is CASSSGLELDTQYF. The CDR3 DNA reads TGTGCCAGCAGCTCGGGACTAGAGTTAGATACGCAGTATTTT.

This sequence joins TRBV14 and TRBJ2-5; no definite D call. Germline loops: CDR1 SGHDN, CDR2 FVKESK. The CDR3 length is 11 residues. V lost 2 bases and J lost 7, with 5 bases in between. Here the CDR3 reads CASSQRVTQYF. DNA for the CDR3: TGTGCCAGCAGCCAACGGGTGACCCAGTACTTC. Variable domain in full (rest from reference TRBV14 and TRBJ2-5): EAGVTQFPSHSVIEKGQTVTLRCDPISGHDNLYWYRRVMGKEIKFLLHFVKESKQDESGMPNNRFLAERTGGTYSTLKVQPAELEDSGVYFCASSQRVTQYFGPGTRLLVL.

The V call is TRBV30, the J call TRBJ2-3, with unresolved D. The CDR3 is made up of 14 amino acids. Germline V gives CDR1 GTSNPN, CDR2 SVGIG (reference sequence). V gave up 2 bases and J gave up 3 bases, with 12 bases separating them. The CDR3 loop is CAWSWRQGTDTQYF. In DNA form, the CDR3 reads TGTGCCTGGAGTTGGCGTCAAGGAACAGATACGCAGTATTTT.

V is TRBV6-5 and J is TRBJ1-5; unclear D gene. With 1 base removed from V and 3 bases from J, the gap between germline ends came to 7 bases. From germline, CDR1 is MNHEY and CDR2 SVGAGI. The CDR3 has 14 amino acids. The CDR3 DNA follows: TGTGCCAGCAGTTACTTTGGGTTCAATCAGCCCCAGCATTTT. As protein: CASSYFGFNQPQHF.

The chain has TRBV27 and TRBJ1-2, with TRBD1 matching 8 bases. V dropped 5 bases and J dropped 1; count of bases not matched to a gene: 6. This CDR3 contains 15 residues. Germline loops: CDR1 MNHEY, CDR2 SMNVEV (reference sequence). In DNA, the CDR3 is TGTGCCAGCAGTATAAGGACAGGGAATAACTATGGCTACACCTTC. Encoded protein: CASSIRTGNNYGYTF.

The chain has TRBV15 and TRBJ2-5; weak D call: TRBD1 (7 bases). V was cut by 0 bases and J by 4 bases, with 15 bases left in between. CDR3 length: 16 residues. The germline CDR1 and CDR2 sequences are LNHNV and YYDKDF (reference sequence). The CDR3 coding sequence is TGTGCCACCAGCAGAGACGTGGCAGGGGGAGGAGAGACCCAGTACTTC. Translation gives CATSRDVAGGGETQYF.

The DNA for the CDR3 is TGCGCCAGCAGCTTGGCGGCCACTCTGGGAGGGCAGACCCAGTACTTC. Protein product: CASSLAATLGGQTQYF. The chain is built from TRBV5-1 and TRBJ2-5; 7 bases agree with TRBD2. Per the germline V gene, CDR1 is SGHRS and CDR2 is YFSETQ. The J segment lost 6 bases and the V segment lost 0 bases, leaving 11 bases of the junction unmatched. CDR3 size: 16 residues.

The chain uses TRBV4-2 and TRBJ2-1, with 11 bases matching TRBD2. The ends lost 0 bases at V and 9 bases at J; junction bases unmatched: 7. Germline V CDR1 and CDR2: LGHNA, YNFKEQ. This CDR3 region has 16 residues. The DNA for the CDR3 is TGTGCCAGCAGCCAAGATTGGCTAGCGGGAGGTGGTGAGCAGTTCTTC. It codes for CASSQDWLAGGGEQFF.

The rearrangement uses TRBV19 and TRBJ2-6, with TRBD1 matching 8 bases. With V trimmed by 4 bases and J by 2 bases, 4 bases remained unmatched. Germline assignment: CDR1 LNHDA and CDR2 SQIVND (reference sequence). The CDR3 extends over 16 amino acids. DNA of the CDR3: TGTGCCAGTAGTAGATCAGGGGGCGCTGGGGCCAACGTCCTGACTTTC. Translating it yields CASSRSGGAGANVLTF.

The chain is built from TRBV5-1 and TRBJ2-7; the D is unclear. Trimming left V 0 bases short and J 3 bases short, with 7 bases between. Per the germline V gene, CDR1 is SGHRS and CDR2 is YFSETQ. The CDR3 totals 13 residues. CDR3 sequence reads: CASSLGPFYEQYF. The CDR3 DNA follows: TGCGCCAGCAGCTTGGGACCCTTCTACGAGCAGTACTTC.

The V and J genes are TRBV19 and TRBJ1-1; no clear D. V was cut by 3 bases and J by 6 bases, with 11 bases left in between. Looked up from germline, CDR1 is LNHDA and CDR2 is SQIVND (reference sequence). There are 13 residues in the CDR3. The CDR3 DNA is TGTGCCAGTAGTATCCCTAACTCGGCTGAAGCTTTCTTT. Amino acids: CASSIPNSAEAFF.

V gene TRBV4-1 combines with J gene TRBJ2-1, with a weak D call TRBD2 (6 bases). The V gene lost 3 bases and the J gene lost 0 bases, with 15 bases spanning the gap. CDR3 size: 17 residues. Germline V lookup: CDR1 MGHRA, CDR2 YSYEKL. Here the CDR3 reads CASSQSAGRSSYNEQFF. The DNA for the CDR3 is TGCGCCAGCAGCCAGTCAGCGGGTAGGAGCTCCTACAATGAGCAGTTCTTC.

The J gene is TRBJ2-5, the V gene TRBV29-1; D is ambiguous. The CDR3 runs 13 residues. Trimming took 1 base from V and 4 from J, leaving 10 bases between them. In germline, CDR1 is SQVTM, CDR2 ANQGSEA. The CDR3 coding sequence is TGCAGCGTTGAAGTTCGTCCCAGAGAGACCCAGTACTTC. It encodes CSVEVRPRETQYF.

This clone appeared a few times. The rearrangement uses TRBV2 and TRBJ1-3; D is unclear. Deletions cut 9 bases from V and 3 bases from J, with 9 bases between. Germline V lookup: CDR1 SNHLY, CDR2 FYNNEI. This CDR3 spans 12 amino acids. The CDR3 DNA reads as TGTGCCAGAAAAGCCAATGGAAACACCATATATTTT. Its translation is CARKANGNTIYF.

The rearrangement uses TRBV2 and TRBJ1-1; D not resolved. Trimming took 0 bases from V and 10 from J, leaving 6 bases between them. The CDR3 length is 11 residues. Germline CDR1 and CDR2: SNHLY and FYNNEI. The CDR3 nucleotides read TGTGCCAGCAGTGAAGCAGGAGGAGCTTTCTTT. Amino acid sequence: CASSEAGGAFF.

The CDR3 loop is CASSIDTATDTQYF. CDR3 bases: TGTGCCAGTAGTATAGATACAGCCACAGATACGCAGTATTTT. The rearrangement uses TRBV19 and TRBJ2-3; no firm D call. This CDR3 region has 14 residues. Germline CDR1 and CDR2: LNHDA and SQIVND (reference sequence). V shed 0 bases and J shed 2 bases, with 6 bases lying between them.

J is TRBJ1-1 and V is TRBV28; TRBD1 matches at 9 bases. This CDR3 has 14 residues. Looked up from germline, CDR1 is MDHEN and CDR2 is SYDVKM. The V segment lost 5 bases and the J segment 7 bases; nucleotides outside the gene matches: 8. The CDR3 here is CASSLDRGSREAFF. CDR3 DNA: TGTGCCAGCAGTCTCGACAGGGGGAGTCGTGAAGCTTTCTTT.

The chain couples TRBV5-1 to TRBJ1-1; D is perhaps TRBD1 (5 bases). Trimming cost V 5 bases and J 5 bases, with 16 bases left between them. The CDR3 runs 14 residues. The germline gives CDR1 SGHRS, CDR2 YFSETQ. The DNA for the CDR3 is TGCGCCAGCAGTTGGGGGGTAGCGGGAACTGAAGCTTTCTTT. Its protein product is CASSWGVAGTEAFF. Using reference TRBV5-1 and TRBJ1-1 for the parts outside the CDR3, the full variable domain is KAGVTQTPRYLIKTRGQQVTLSCSPISGHRSVSWYQQTPGQGLQFLFEYFSETQRNKGNFPGRFSGRQFSNSRSEMNVSTLELGDSALYLCASSWGVAGTEAFFGQGTRLTVV.

The chain has TRBV11-3 and TRBJ2-1; the match to TRBD2 covers 9 bases. Germline CDR1 reads SGHNT; CDR2 reads YENEEA. The CDR3 spans 16 residues. Unmatched junction bases numbered 13, after V lost 5 bases and J lost 8 bases. As DNA, the CDR3 is TGTGCCAGCAGCCTTGGGGCCCTAGCGGGAAGGGATGAGCAGTTCTTC. Its protein product is CASSLGALAGRDEQFF.

The rearrangement links TRBV7-6 to TRBJ2-7, with unresolved D. Trimming took 1 base from V and 1 from J, leaving 5 bases between them. The CDR3 length is 13 residues. Germline V gene lookup returns CDR1 SGHVS and CDR2 FNYEAQ. Written as DNA, the CDR3 is TGTGCCAGCAGCTTAGGACGGTCCTACGAGCAGTACTTC. The encoded protein is CASSLGRSYEQYF.